The clone carrying this TCR beta chain came up a few times. What it binds is not known. This specimen comes from a study of beta chain features in type 1 diabetes. General study results and limits: TCRB CDR3s were moderately but significantly shorter in Type 1 diabetes patients in all four CD4+ subsets.

Germline loops: CDR1 MDHEN, CDR2 SYDVKM. With V trimmed by 8 bases and J by 8 bases, 7 bases remained unmatched. The CDR3 spans 12 residues. Expressed TCRB transcripts got sequenced, as all isolated RNA was reverse transcribed. Some clones are missing from TCRdb's copy, which holds only in-frame ones; the method was immunoSEQ multiplex PCR. The repertoire includes 100,000 to 150,000 clones, roughly 10% of them detected once, and around 0.75% sits in the top ten. This sequence was found in a man aged 25 to 45 with type 1 diabetes. The sample was central memory CD4+ T cells from blood. The chain recombines TRBV28 with TRBJ1-2, with 8 bases fitting TRBD1. The CDR3 DNA is TGTGCCAGCGTTACAGGGGGAGGAGGCTACACCTTC. Protein product: CASVTGGGGYTF.